This T cell receptor beta chain was profiled in a study of metastatic and nonmetastatic thyroid tumors. This CDR3 has 14 residues. The V gene lost 0 bases and the J gene lost 7 bases, with 14 bases spanning the gap. In germline, CDR1 is SGDLS, CDR2 YYNGEE. Patients had received no treatment of any kind before thyroid surgery. Using MiXCR, TCRdb re-called clones from the PCR reads. This table has roughly 14,000 clones, more than 20% appearing once. The sequenced sample was blood. The V and J genes are TRBV9 and TRBJ2-7, with D maybe TRBD2 (6 bases). The clonotype comes from a female donor with papillary thyroid cancer or a benign thyroid nodule (not recorded which). Some clones in this sample may be carry-over from other donors' samples. The CDR3 nucleotides are TGTGCCAGCAGCGTAGACGAGCGGGTGGGTGAGCAGTACTTC. This gives the protein CASSVDERVGEQYF.